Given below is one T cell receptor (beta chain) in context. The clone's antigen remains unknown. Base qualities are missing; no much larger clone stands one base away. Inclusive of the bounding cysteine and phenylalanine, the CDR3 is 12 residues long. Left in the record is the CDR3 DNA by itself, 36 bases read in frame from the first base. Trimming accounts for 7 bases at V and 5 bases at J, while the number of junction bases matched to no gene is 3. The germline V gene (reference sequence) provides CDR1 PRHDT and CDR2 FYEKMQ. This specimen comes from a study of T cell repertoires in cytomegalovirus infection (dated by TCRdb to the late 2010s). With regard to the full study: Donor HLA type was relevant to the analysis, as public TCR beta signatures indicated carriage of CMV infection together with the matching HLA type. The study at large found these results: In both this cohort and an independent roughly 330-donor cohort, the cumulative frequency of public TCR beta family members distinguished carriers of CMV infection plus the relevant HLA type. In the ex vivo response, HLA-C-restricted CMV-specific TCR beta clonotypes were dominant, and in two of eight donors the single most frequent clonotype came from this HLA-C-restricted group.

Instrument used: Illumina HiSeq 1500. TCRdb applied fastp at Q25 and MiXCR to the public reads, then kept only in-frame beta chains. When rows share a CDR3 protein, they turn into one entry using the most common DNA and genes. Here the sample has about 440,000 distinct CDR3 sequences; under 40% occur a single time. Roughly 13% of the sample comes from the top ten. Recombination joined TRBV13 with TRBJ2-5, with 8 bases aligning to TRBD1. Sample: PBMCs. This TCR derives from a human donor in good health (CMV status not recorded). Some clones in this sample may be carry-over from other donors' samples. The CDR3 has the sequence CASTRTGETQYF. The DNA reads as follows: TGTGCCAGCACCCGGACAGGGGAGACCCAGTACTTC.